Following are 26 T cell receptor beta chains from one sample sequenced in a study of molecular identifiers for immune sequencing clone quantification. TCRdb reprocessed the PCR reads via MiXCR and lists one record per CDR3 protein. The data show roughly 630,000 distinct CDR3 sequences, approximately 24% seen once. Sequenced: naive CD8+ T cells from blood, with Jurkat cell RNA spiked in. This sample's subset: FACS-sorted CD8+CD4-CCR7+CD45RA+ naive T cells. All receptors derive from a human donor in good health. Some libraries in this study had Jurkat cell RNA spiked in.

Concerning this clonotype itself: At one boundary the junction diverges from the germline segment, which might be a read error. The chain couples TRBV19 to TRBJ2-3, with a weak D call TRBD2 (6 bases). Germline loops: CDR1 LNHDA, CDR2 SQIVND (reference sequence). The CDR3 extends over 13 amino acids. The CDR3 sequence is CAGSITGGDTQYF. In DNA, the CDR3 is TGTGCCGGTAGTATTACCGGGGGAGATACGCAGTATTTT.

This clonotype came up a few times. The genes are TRBV20-1 and TRBJ2-5; D gene uncertain. From germline, CDR1 is DFQATT and CDR2 SNEGSKA (reference sequence). This CDR3 spans 15 amino acids. Trimming cost V 3 bases and J 2 bases, with 16 bases left between them. The CDR3 DNA follows: TGCAGTGCTAGTCTTGTTAGACTTCCACAAGAGACCCAGTACTTC. Translated: CSASLVRLPQETQYF.

V gene TRBV4-3 combines with J gene TRBJ1-1; 7 bases map to TRBD1. Looked up from germline, CDR1 is LGHNA and CDR2 is YSLEER. The CDR3 loop spans 15 amino acids. V was pared by 2 bases and J by 4 bases, with 7 bases of the junction left unmatched. CDR3 in amino acids: CASSQYDRAFTEAFF. CDR3 in DNA: TGCGCCAGCAGCCAATACGACAGGGCGTTCACTGAAGCTTTCTTT.

This clonotype was seen only once. One end of the junction fails to match germline, which may point to a read error. This sequence joins TRBV19 and TRBJ2-3, with D perhaps matching TRBD1 or TRBD2 (5 bases each). From germline, CDR1 is LNHDA and CDR2 SQIVND (reference sequence). The CDR3 loop spans 14 amino acids. CDR3 sequence: CAGSLKVGTDTQYF. In DNA form, the CDR3 reads TGTGCCGGTAGTCTCAAAGTGGGGACGGATACGCAGTATTTT.

This clonotype appeared many times. The chain employs TRBV28 and TRBJ1-1; the D is unclear. Germline values: CDR1 MDHEN, CDR2 SYDVKM. The CDR3 extends over 13 amino acids. V lost 6 bases, J lost 5 bases, and 13 bases lay in between. The DNA of the CDR3 is TGTGCCAGCAGCGGAGTAGAAGGAACTGAAGCTTTCTTT. Amino acid sequence: CASSGVEGTEAFF. Looking up the rest from reference TRBV28 and TRBJ1-1 gives the full variable domain: DVKVTQSSRYLVKRTGEKVFLECVQDMDHENMFWYRQDPGLGLRLIYFSYDVKMKEKGDIPEGYSVSREKKERFSLILESASTNQTSMYLCASSGVEGTEAFFGQGTRLTVV.

The chain couples TRBV19 to TRBJ2-2; D is ambiguous. Trimming stripped 4 bases from V and 1 base from J, with 10 bases between. This CDR3 region has 15 residues. The germline gives CDR1 LNHDA, CDR2 SQIVND (reference sequence). CDR3 coding DNA: TGTGCCAGTAGTACCAATCTCGGGAACACCGGGGAGCTGTTTTTT. As protein: CASSTNLGNTGELFF.

This clonotype was seen more than once but under ten times. The chain combines TRBV9 with TRBJ2-5; 8 bases line up with TRBD2. The V gene end was trimmed by 0 bases and the J gene end by 5 bases; junction bases not matched to a gene: 6. This CDR3 is built from 15 residues. Germline V gene sequence: CDR1 SGDLS, CDR2 YYNGEE. The CDR3 coding sequence is TGTGCCAGCAGCGTAGCGGGAGGGCCCCAGGAGACCCAGTACTTC. Translating gives CASSVAGGPQETQYF.

A word on this clonotype: A clone one base away is much larger, so this may be a read error. This chain connects TRBV6-5 to TRBJ2-5, with TRBD1 matching 10 bases. The CDR3 runs to 15 residues. Germline CDR1 is MNHEY and CDR2 is SVGAGI. The CDR3, as DNA: TGTGCCAGCAGTTACTCGACAGGGGGCCAAGAGACCCGGTACTTC. This gives the protein CASSYSTGGQETRYF.

This chain joins TRBV7-9 and TRBJ1-3; TRBD1 matches 10 bases. Germline V gives CDR1 SEHNR, CDR2 FQNEAQ (reference sequence). This CDR3 comprises 16 residues. Trimming removed 5 bases from V and 6 bases from J; junction bases left unmatched: 10. CDR3 nucleotides: TGTGCCAGCAGCACTCCCGGGACAGGGGCCCAAAACACCATATATTTT. Translating gives CASSTPGTGAQNTIYF.

The chain uses TRBV19 and TRBJ2-7, with TRBD2 matching 14 bases. V was pared by 0 bases and J by 4 bases, with 2 bases of the junction left unmatched. Looked up from germline, CDR1 is LNHDA and CDR2 is SQIVND (reference sequence). The CDR3 consists of 16 residues. CDR3 protein: CASSIDGLAGGYEQYF. The DNA for the CDR3 is TGTGCCAGTAGTATAGACGGACTAGCGGGAGGTTACGAGCAGTACTTC.

In regard to this clonotype: A much larger clonotype is one base distant, so this may be a read error. This rearrangement joins TRBV6-5 to TRBJ2-7, with TRBD2 as a possible D gene (5 bases). The CDR3 sequence is 15 residues long. V lost 6 bases to trimming and J lost 6 bases, with 21 bases between them. From germline, CDR1 is MNHEY and CDR2 SVGAGI. The CDR3 loop is CASSYGELDQTEQYF. In DNA form, the CDR3 reads TGTGCCAGCAGCTACGGGGAGTTGGATCAGACCGAGCAGTACTTC.

The count of this clonotype is one. The chain carries TRBV11-2 and TRBJ2-4; D unresolved. This CDR3 has 15 residues. The germline V and J ends were trimmed by 2 bases and 3 bases, with 11 bases remaining between them. Germline V lookup: CDR1 SGHAT, CDR2 FQNNGV. The CDR3 spells CASSLSNYSKNIQYF. CDR3 coding DNA: TGTGCCAGCAGCTTATCAAATTATAGCAAAAACATTCAGTACTTC.

This clonotype was seen repeatedly, ten times or more. The chain uses TRBV25-1 and TRBJ2-5; no firm D call. With 2 bases removed from V and 5 bases from J, the gap between germline ends came to 24 bases. Germline V gene lookup returns CDR1 MGHDK and CDR2 SYGVNS. There are 18 residues in the CDR3. The CDR3 sequence: CASSERALKTHLGETQYF. The CDR3 DNA reads TGTGCCAGCAGTGAAAGGGCGCTGAAGACCCACCTCGGGGAGACCCAGTACTTC.

The chain carries TRBV28 and TRBJ2-7, with 7 bases that match TRBD1. The length of the CDR3 is 15 residues. Germline CDR1 MDHEN, CDR2 SYDVKM. V was pared by 5 bases and J by 0 bases, with 7 bases of the junction left unmatched. The CDR3 reads CASSRRQGASYEQYF. CDR3 coding DNA: TGTGCCAGCAGTCGCCGACAGGGCGCCTCCTACGAGCAGTACTTC.

Only one count was recorded for this clonotype. A much larger clone is a single base away; this may be a read error. This rearrangement joins TRBV6-2 or TRBV6-3 to TRBJ2-5; D is perhaps TRBD2 (5 bases). CDR1 is MNHEY, CDR2 SVGEGT, per germline. The CDR3 has 14 amino acids. The CDR3 sequence: CASSYVGIQEPQYF. The CDR3 DNA is TGTGCCAGCAGTTATGTCGGGATTCAAGAGCCCCAGTACTTC.

A remark on this clonotype: This may come from a read error, since a much larger clone is one base off. This rearrangement joins TRBV5-1 to TRBJ2-2; possibly TRBD1 or TRBD2 for D (5 bases each). The CDR3 runs 14 residues. Germline CDR1 SGHRS, CDR2 YFSETQ. The DNA of the CDR3 is TGCGCCAGCACTAATGGCGGGTACACCGGGGCGCTGTTTTTT. Amino acids: CASTNGGYTGALFF.

In regard to this clonotype: This sequence may be a read error, since a much larger clone differs from it by one base. The rearrangement links TRBV25-1 to TRBJ2-7; D may be TRBD1 (5 bases). V was pared by 4 bases and J by 3 bases, with 13 bases between. The CDR3 is 14 residues long. From germline, CDR1 is MGHDK and CDR2 SYGVNS. CDR3 in DNA: TGTGCCAGCAGTGCGAGAGTCAGGGTCTACGAGCAGTACTTC. Translated: CASSARVRVYEQYF.

Many counts were recorded for this clonotype. CDR3 DNA sequence: TGCGCCAGCAGCCTCAGAGGGACACCCTCTGGGGCCAACGTCCTGACTTTC. Translating gives CASSLRGTPSGANVLTF. This chain links TRBV4-1 with TRBJ2-6, with D possibly matching TRBD1 (6 bases). Trimming cost V 4 bases and J 0 bases, with 13 bases left between them. Germline V gene lookup returns CDR1 MGHRA and CDR2 YSYEKL. CDR3 length: 17 amino acids.

This clonotype was seen a few times. This may arise from a read error, as a much more abundant clone is one base away. Without the conserved terminal phenylalanine or tryptophan, this CDR3 likely stems from a read error. The chain joins TRBV16 to TRBJ1-1; weak D call: TRBD1 (5 bases). The V and J ends lost 1 base and 6 bases respectively, with 18 bases between them. Germline CDR1 is KGHSY and CDR2 is FQNENV. This CDR3 is built from 16 residues. The CDR3 nucleotides are TGTGCCAGCAGCCAATGGGGGGAAGGGCCGAGGGCTGAAGCTTTCTCT. Residues: CASSQWGEGPRAEAFS.

The chain is built from TRBV5-1 and TRBJ2-7; D gene unclear. There are 15 residues in the CDR3. Germline V gene data show CDR1 as SGHRS and CDR2 as YFSETQ. V lost 0 bases, J lost 1 base, and 11 bases lay in between. CDR3 sequence: CASSLDSASSYEQYF. In DNA form, the CDR3 reads TGCGCCAGCAGCTTGGACTCTGCGTCATCCTACGAGCAGTACTTC.

Ten or more counts support this clonotype. This rearrangement joins TRBV19 to TRBJ1-5; 10 positions match TRBD1. There are 16 residues in the CDR3. V shed 3 bases, J shed 5 bases, and the junction held 7 bases outside the gene matches. The germline V gene has CDR1 LNHDA and CDR2 SQIVND (reference sequence). CDR3 DNA: TGTGCCAGTAGTATTACGACAGGGGGCTGGGATCAGCCCCAGCATTTT. This sequence encodes CASSITTGGWDQPQHF.

This CDR3 reads CASSSDIPSARWSGANVLTF. The CDR3 nucleotides are TGTGCCAGCAGCTCCGACATCCCCAGCGCCAGGTGGTCAGGGGCCAACGTCCTGACTTTC. The chain has TRBV7-6 and TRBJ2-6; D is unclear. There are 20 residues in the CDR3. Trimming took 4 bases from V and 4 from J, leaving 26 bases between them. Looked up from germline, CDR1 is SGHVS and CDR2 is FNYEAQ.

The chain carries TRBV19 and TRBJ2-1; no clear D. Trimming shortened V by 1 base and J by 7 bases, and 11 bases separated the two germline ends. The CDR3 contains 14 residues. Germline V gives CDR1 LNHDA, CDR2 SQIVND (reference sequence). CDR3 bases: TGTGCCAGTAGTATAGTCGCTCGGGTTAATGAGCAGTTCTTC. Amino acids: CASSIVARVNEQFF.

A few counts support this clonotype. The chain combines TRBV12-3 or TRBV12-4 with TRBJ2-5, with TRBD2 matching over 9 bases. After removal of 5 bases from V and 3 bases from J, the junction contained 10 bases not matched to a gene. This CDR3 spans 16 amino acids. CDR3 nucleotides: TGTGCCAGCAGTCCCTGGGTAGCGGGAGTAAAAGAGACCCAGTACTTC. This sequence encodes CASSPWVAGVKETQYF.

This clonotype was counted ten times or more. The CDR3 here is CASSLTGTGVQETQYF. The CDR3, as DNA: TGTGCCAGCAGCTTAACCGGGACAGGCGTTCAAGAGACCCAGTACTTC. V and J are TRBV7-3 and TRBJ2-5, with 8 positions matching TRBD1. J lost 2 bases, V lost 0 bases, and 5 bases had no gene match. The CDR3 consists of 16 residues. Germline CDR1 reads SGHTA; CDR2 reads FQGTGA.

Notes on this clonotype: A much larger clone lies one base from this, so it may be a read error. The chain has TRBV7-2 and TRBJ1-1; 9 nucleotides line up with TRBD1. The ends lost 8 bases at V and 0 bases at J; junction bases unmatched: 13. The V gene's germline CDR1 is SGHTA and CDR2 FQGNSA. The CDR3 runs 17 residues. CDR3 sequence (DNA): TGTGCCAGCGGCCCCTTCCCGGGGGACAGGGTGAACACTGAAGCTTTCTTT. Its protein product is CASGPFPGDRVNTEAFF.